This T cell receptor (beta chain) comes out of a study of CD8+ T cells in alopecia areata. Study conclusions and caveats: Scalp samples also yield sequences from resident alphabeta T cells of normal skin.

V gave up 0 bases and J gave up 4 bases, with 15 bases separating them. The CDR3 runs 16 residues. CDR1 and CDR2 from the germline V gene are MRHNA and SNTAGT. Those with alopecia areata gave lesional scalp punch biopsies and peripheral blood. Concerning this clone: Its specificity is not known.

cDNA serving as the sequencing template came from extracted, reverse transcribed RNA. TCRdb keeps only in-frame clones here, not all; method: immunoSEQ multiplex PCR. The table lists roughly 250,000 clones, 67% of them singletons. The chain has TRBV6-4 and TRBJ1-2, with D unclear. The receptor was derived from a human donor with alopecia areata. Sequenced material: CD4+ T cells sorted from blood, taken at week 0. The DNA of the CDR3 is TGTGCCAGCAGTGACTCGGCGATAGGTTCTCTCTATGGCTACACCTTC. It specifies CASSDSAIGSLYGYTF.